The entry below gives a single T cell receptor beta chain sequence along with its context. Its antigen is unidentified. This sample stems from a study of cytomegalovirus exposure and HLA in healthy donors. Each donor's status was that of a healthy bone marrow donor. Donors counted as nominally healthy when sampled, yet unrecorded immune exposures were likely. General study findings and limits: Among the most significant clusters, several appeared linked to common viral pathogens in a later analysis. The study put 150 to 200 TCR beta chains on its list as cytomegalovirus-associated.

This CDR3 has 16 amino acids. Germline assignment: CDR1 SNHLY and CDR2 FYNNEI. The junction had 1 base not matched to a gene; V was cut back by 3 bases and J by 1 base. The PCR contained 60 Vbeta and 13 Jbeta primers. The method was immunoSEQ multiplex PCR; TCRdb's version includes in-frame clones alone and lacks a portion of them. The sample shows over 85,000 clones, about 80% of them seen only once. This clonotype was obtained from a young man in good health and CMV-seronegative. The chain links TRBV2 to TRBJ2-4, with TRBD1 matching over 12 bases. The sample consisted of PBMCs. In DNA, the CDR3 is TGTGCCAGCAGTGATGGGACAGGGGGCGCCAAAAACATTCAGTACTTC. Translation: CASSDGTGGAKNIQYF. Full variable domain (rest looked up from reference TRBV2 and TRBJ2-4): EPEVTQTPSHQVTQMGQEVILRCVPISNHLYFYWYRQILGQKVEFLVSFYNNEISEKSEIFDDQFSVERPDGSNFTLKIRSTKLEDSAMYFCASSDGTGGAKNIQYFGAGTRLSVL.